Below are 29 T cell receptor beta chains sequenced from a single sample in a study of T cell responses to AZD1222 COVID-19 vaccine. TCRdb keeps only in-frame clones here, not all; method: immunoSEQ multiplex PCR. The table shows some 110,000 clones, with around 89% occurring only once. Sequenced here: peripheral blood, sampled 28 days after the second AZD1222 dose. These receptors came from an adult who received the AZD1222 COVID-19 vaccine.

This clone appeared once. V and J are TRBV2 and TRBJ2-2, with TRBD2 matching 9 bases. CDR3 size: 15 residues. Trimming at V came to 9 bases and at J to 6 bases, leaving 11 bases not matched to a gene. Germline loops: CDR1 SNHLY, CDR2 FYNNEI. Here the CDR3 DNA reads TGTGCCAGTGTAGGACTAGCGAGTTCCCCCGGGGAGCTGTTTTTT. Encoded protein: CASVGLASSPGELFF.

The chain couples TRBV7-9 to TRBJ1-3; D not resolved. Germline V CDR1 and CDR2: SEHNR, FQNEAQ (reference sequence). V shed 3 bases and J shed 8 bases, with 5 bases lying between them. The CDR3 extends over 11 amino acids. The DNA for the CDR3 is TGTGCCAGCAGCTTGGACGACACCATATATTTT. Translated, it gives CASSLDDTIYF.

In DNA, the CDR3 is TGCGCCAGCAGCTTGGCTGGACTATTGTCTGGGGAGCAGTACTTC. Translation gives CASSLAGLLSGEQYF. The chain is built from TRBV5-1 and TRBJ2-7, with D tentatively TRBD2 (6 bases). V lost 0 bases and J 7 bases, leaving 17 bases between the germline ends. CDR3 length equals 15 residues. CDR1 is SGHRS, CDR2 YFSETQ, per germline.

J is TRBJ1-2 and V is TRBV3-1 (or the pseudogene TRBV3-2), with unresolved D. V dropped 4 bases and J dropped 4 bases, with 13 bases sitting between them. Looked up from germline, CDR1 is LGHDT and CDR2 is YNNKEL (reference sequence). The CDR3 totals 14 residues. The CDR3 DNA is TGTGCCAGCAGCCCCTTTCGCGGCAGCTATGGCTACACCTTC. Translation gives CASSPFRGSYGYTF.

This clone is a singleton in its sample. The V call is TRBV11-2, the J call TRBJ2-1, with 10 bases matching TRBD2. Germline V gene lookup returns CDR1 SGHAT and CDR2 FQNNGV. The trim removed 5 bases at V and 4 bases at J, leaving 5 bases unmatched. This CDR3 is 15 amino acids long. The CDR3: CASSNGTSVYNEQFF. CDR3 coding DNA: TGTGCCAGCAGCAATGGGACTAGCGTATACAATGAGCAGTTCTTC.

This clone has a single count. The chain is built from TRBV19 and TRBJ1-2, with 8 bases aligning to TRBD1. V trimming: 1 base; J trimming: 8 bases; junction bases outside the gene matches: 6. Per germline, CDR1 LNHDA and CDR2 SQIVND (reference sequence). The CDR3 is 14 amino acids. The CDR3 here is CASSIGDRGYGYTF. Written as DNA, the CDR3 is TGTGCCAGTAGTATAGGCGACAGGGGCTACGGCTACACCTTC.

This CDR3 reads CASSAGGEGSPLHF. The CDR3 DNA reads TGCGCCAGCAGCGCGGGAGGGGAAGGTTCACCCCTCCACTTT. J is TRBJ1-6 and V is TRBV5-1; D is perhaps TRBD1 (5 bases). With 4 bases removed from V and 9 bases from J, the gap between germline ends came to 14 bases. The CDR3 is made up of 14 amino acids. CDR1 is SGHRS and CDR2 is YFSETQ in the germline V gene.

The chain combines TRBV7-9 with TRBJ2-3; possibly TRBD1 for D (5 bases). The CDR3 has 13 amino acids. The germline CDR1 and CDR2 sequences are SEHNR and FQNEAQ (reference sequence). V lost 8 bases and J lost 4, with 13 bases in between. CDR3: CASASQGSDTQYF. The CDR3 DNA is TGTGCCAGCGCTTCCCAGGGTTCAGATACGCAGTATTTT.

The J gene is TRBJ2-3, the V gene TRBV6-5; 11 bases are a match to TRBD2. The germline V gene has CDR1 MNHEY and CDR2 SVGAGI. The CDR3 loop spans 15 amino acids. V was pared by 5 bases and J by 4 bases, with 5 bases of the junction left unmatched. CDR3 coding DNA: TGTGCCAGCAGTCCGCCGGGACTAGCGGCAGATACGCAGTATTTT. Its translation: CASSPPGLAADTQYF.

The rearrangement links TRBV27 to TRBJ1-2; TRBD1 agrees at 8 bases. Germline V lookup: CDR1 MNHEY, CDR2 SMNVEV (reference sequence). The CDR3 spans 13 residues. The ends lost 5 bases at V and 9 bases at J; junction bases unmatched: 8. This CDR3 is CASSPGTGASYTF. CDR3 nucleotides: TGTGCCAGCAGTCCCGGGACAGGCGCTAGCTACACCTTC.

This chain links TRBV3-1 (or the pseudogene TRBV3-2) with TRBJ1-2; weak D call: TRBD1 (6 bases). From germline, CDR1 is LGHDT and CDR2 YNNKEL (reference sequence). V lost 2 bases and J 3 bases, leaving 10 bases between the germline ends. This CDR3 spans 14 amino acids. The CDR3: CASSQQGSDYGYTF. CDR3 in DNA: TGTGCCAGCAGCCAACAGGGGAGCGACTATGGCTACACCTTC.

The chain carries TRBV14 and TRBJ2-1; TRBD2 is a possible D gene (5 bases). The ends were cut back, 4 bases at V and 7 bases at J, with 23 bases in the middle. The length of the CDR3 is 17 residues. Germline V lookup: CDR1 SGHDN, CDR2 FVKESK. The CDR3 reads CASSPLKDSILGNEQFF. CDR3 nucleotide sequence: TGTGCCAGCAGCCCACTAAAGGACTCTATATTGGGGAATGAGCAGTTCTTC. The whole variable domain, filled in from reference TRBV14 and TRBJ2-1, reads EAGVTQFPSHSVIEKGQTVTLRCDPISGHDNLYWYRRVMGKEIKFLLHFVKESKQDESGMPNNRFLAERTGGTYSTLKVQPAELEDSGVYFCASSPLKDSILGNEQFFGPGTRLTVL.

The chain is built from TRBV7-2 and TRBJ2-7, with a possible D match to TRBD2 (7 bases). Trimming left V 0 bases short and J 4 bases short, with 13 bases between. CDR3 length: 15 residues. Per the germline V gene, CDR1 is SGHTA and CDR2 is FQGNSA. CDR3 loop: CASSLARGGGYEQYF. DNA of the CDR3: TGTGCCAGCAGCTTAGCGAGGGGGGGCGGTTACGAGCAGTACTTC.

The chain is built from TRBV7-2 and TRBJ2-7, with D possibly being TRBD2 (5 bases). The CDR3 covers 13 residues. CDR1 is SGHTA and CDR2 is FQGNSA in the germline V gene. Trimming cost V 4 bases and J 1 base, with 8 bases left between them. CDR3 in amino acids: CASSSPGSYEQYF. DNA of the CDR3: TGTGCCAGCAGCTCCCCGGGATCCTACGAGCAGTACTTC.

The chain uses TRBV11-2 and TRBJ2-5; the D gene is possibly TRBD1 (6 bases). The V and J ends lost 1 base and 1 base respectively, with 10 bases between them. The CDR3 sequence is 15 residues long. CDR1 and CDR2 (germline): SGHAT, FQNNGV. As DNA, the CDR3 is TGTGCCAGCAGCTTAGGAGGGGGTCCCCAAGAGACCCAGTACTTC. Translating it yields CASSLGGGPQETQYF.

V usage is TRBV24-1 and J usage is TRBJ2-1, with TRBD2 matching over 7 bases. The CDR3 extends over 13 amino acids. The V segment lost 3 bases and the J segment 10 bases; nucleotides outside the gene matches: 5. Germline CDR1 reads KGHDR; CDR2 reads SFDVKD. The CDR3 region is CATSDTSEREQFF. The CDR3, as DNA: TGTGCCACCAGTGATACTAGCGAGAGAGAGCAGTTCTTC.

The chain recombines TRBV5-6 with TRBJ2-1; possible D gene TRBD1, 7 bases. The germline V gene encodes CDR1 SGHDT and CDR2 YYEEEE. The germline V and J ends were trimmed by 5 bases and 11 bases, with 14 bases remaining between them. The CDR3 contains 12 residues. For the CDR3, the DNA is TGTGCCAGCAGGGGCGGGGACAGACAGCAGTTCTTC. Its protein is CASRGGDRQQFF. The whole variable domain, remainder taken from reference TRBV5-6 and TRBJ2-1, is DAGVTQSPTHLIKTRGQQVTLRCSPKSGHDTVSWYQQALGQGPQFIFQYYEEEERQRGNFPDRFSGHQFPNYSSELNVNALLLGDSALYLCASRGGDRQQFFGPGTRLTVL.

The rearrangement uses TRBV14 and TRBJ2-3; TRBD1 matches 12 bases. The CDR3 is 15 amino acids. After removal of 4 bases from V and 4 bases from J, the junction contained 3 bases not matched to a gene. Germline lookup yields CDR1 SGHDN and CDR2 FVKESK. The CDR3 region has the DNA TGTGCCAGCAGCCGGGACAGGGGGCTAGCAGATACGCAGTATTTT. This encodes CASSRDRGLADTQYF.

The genes are TRBV9 and TRBJ2-3, with 7 bases identical to TRBD2. Germline V gene lookup returns CDR1 SGDLS and CDR2 YYNGEE. V dropped 0 bases and J dropped 2; count of bases not matched to a gene: 3. CDR3 length: 15 residues. The CDR3 protein is CASSVDGGVTDTQYF. CDR3 bases: TGTGCCAGCAGCGTAGATGGGGGGGTCACAGATACGCAGTATTTT.

In DNA form, the CDR3 reads TGTGCCAGCAGTCACGGACAGGTGAAAAGGTCGATCCGTGAGCAGTTCTTC. Translation: CASSHGQVKRSIREQFF. The V gene is TRBV27, the J gene TRBJ2-1, with 7 bases that match TRBD1. Unmatched junction bases numbered 19, after V lost 5 bases and J lost 9 bases. Germline V gene lookup returns CDR1 MNHEY and CDR2 SMNVEV (reference sequence). The CDR3 spans 17 residues.

This clone was observed a single time. This chain connects TRBV5-5 to TRBJ2-3, with D perhaps TRBD2 (6 bases). V was clipped by 2 bases and J by 4 bases, with 8 bases between them. This CDR3 contains 13 residues. The germline V gene has CDR1 SGHKS and CDR2 YYEKEE (reference sequence). CDR3 nucleotide sequence: TGTGCCAGCAGCTTTTCGGGAGCAGATACGCAGTATTTT. Translated, it gives CASSFSGADTQYF.

About this clone: Other DNA sequences in the same sample also yield this CDR3. The V and J genes are TRBV18 and TRBJ2-5; D remains unclear. V lost 1 base and J 3 bases, leaving 0 bases between the germline ends. This CDR3 region has 11 residues. The germline V gene encodes CDR1 KGHSH and CDR2 LQKENI. Written as DNA, the CDR3 is TGTGCCAGCTCACCACAAGAGACCCAGTACTTC. It encodes CASSPQETQYF.

CDR3 nucleotide sequence: TGTGCCAGCAGCCCAATTGACACCGGGGGTGAGCAGTTCTTC. It encodes CASSPIDTGGEQFF. The chain carries TRBV28 and TRBJ2-1; the D gene is possibly TRBD2 (6 bases). The CDR3 runs to 14 residues. V lost 6 bases and J 9 bases, leaving 18 bases between the germline ends. Germline values: CDR1 MDHEN, CDR2 SYDVKM.

This chain's CDR3 is CASSEPLAGDSKNIQYF. In nucleotides, the CDR3 is TGTGCCAGCAGTGAACCACTAGCGGGAGATTCCAAAAACATTCAGTACTTC. This rearrangement joins TRBV25-1 to TRBJ2-4; TRBD2 matches at 11 bases. With 2 bases clipped from V and 2 bases from J, the junction kept 5 bases outside the gene matches. CDR1 is MGHDK, CDR2 SYGVNS, per germline. CDR3 length equals 17 residues.

The rearrangement joins TRBV10-3 to TRBJ2-7; 7 bases fit TRBD1. After removal of 0 bases from V and 6 bases from J, the junction contained 8 bases not matched to a gene. Germline assignment: CDR1 ENHRY and CDR2 SYGVKD. The CDR3 length is 15 residues. This CDR3 is CAISESGGKAGEQYF. DNA for the CDR3: TGTGCCATCAGTGAGTCAGGGGGCAAGGCAGGCGAGCAGTACTTC.

This chain connects TRBV19 to TRBJ2-7; no clear D. Trimming took off 1 base at V and 2 bases at J, with 9 bases between the two ends. The length of the CDR3 is 14 residues. Germline V gene sequence: CDR1 LNHDA, CDR2 SQIVND (reference sequence). The DNA for the CDR3 is TGTGCCAGTAGTATAGTAGCACATACCTACGAGCAGTACTTC. Translated, it gives CASSIVAHTYEQYF.

This chain uses TRBV27 with TRBJ1-4; D is ambiguous. The CDR3 extends over 14 amino acids. Trimming took off 3 bases at V and 10 bases at J, with 15 bases between the two ends. Germline V gene data show CDR1 as MNHEY and CDR2 as SMNVEV (reference sequence). CDR3 in amino acids: CASSFAAGTGKLFF. The CDR3 DNA is TGTGCCAGCAGTTTCGCGGCCGGAACTGGAAAACTGTTTTTT.

V gene TRBV7-8 combines with J gene TRBJ1-1; perhaps TRBD1 as D (6 bases). CDR3 length: 12 residues. V lost 5 bases and J 5 bases, leaving 9 bases between the germline ends. CDR1 and CDR2 (germline): SGHVS, FQNEAQ. CDR3 residues: CASSPQGTEAFF. The CDR3 region has the DNA TGTGCCAGCAGCCCGCAGGGGACTGAAGCTTTCTTT.

The genes are TRBV6-5 and TRBJ2-3; tentative D call: TRBD1 (6 bases). The V and J ends lost 2 bases and 4 bases respectively, with 10 bases between them. Germline values: CDR1 MNHEY, CDR2 SVGAGI. This CDR3 has 14 amino acids. The CDR3 bases are TGTGCCAGCAGTTACAACAGGGCCCCAGATACGCAGTATTTT. Translating gives CASSYNRAPDTQYF.